A selection of T cell receptor beta chains follows, all from one sample in a study of control samples from healthy donors and cancer patients. The protocol was immunoSEQ multiplex PCR, while the TCRdb copy is restricted to in-frame clones and leaves out a portion. This sample has 40,000 to 50,000 clones, with around 94% found just once. The material sequenced was blood. The receptor set was obtained from a man aged 55 to 70 in good health. The CDR3 runs from the conserved cysteine through the conserved F or W. The D gene is left open where the match is weak. The size entry is marked missing in some rows and otherwise reads once, few, many or a size class.

j_gene	d_gene	v_gene	abundance	CDR3aa	CDR3nt
TRBJ1-2	TRBD1	TRBV3-1/TRBV3-2	.	CASSQTGPYGYTF	TGTGCCAGCAGCCAGACAGGGCCTTATGGCTACACCTTC
TRBJ2-1	TRBD2	TRBV27	.	CASSQREGWNEQFF	TGTGCCAGCAGCCAGCGGGAGGGGTGGAATGAGCAGTTCTTC
TRBJ1-5	.	TRBV28	once	CASSLLGQPQHF	TGTGCCAGCAGTTTATTGGGTCAGCCCCAGCATTTT
TRBJ2-5	TRBD2	TRBV7-9	.	CASSTMTSGRKETQYF	TGTGCCAGCAGCACCATGACTAGCGGGAGGAAAGAGACCCAGTACTTC
TRBJ1-4	TRBD1	TRBV9	.	CASSVGKGGYEKLFF	TGTGCCAGCAGCGTAGGAAAAGGGGGCTATGAAAAACTGTTTTTT
TRBJ2-1	TRBD2	TRBV7-3	once	CASSKGLAGENEQFF	TGTGCCAGCAGCAAGGGACTAGCGGGAGAGAATGAGCAGTTCTTC
TRBJ2-1	.	TRBV6-1	few	CASSERVSLTSRGNEQFF	TGTGCCAGCAGTGAACGGGTCAGCCTTACAAGTCGGGGTAATGAGCAGTTCTTC
TRBJ2-7	TRBD1	TRBV6-4	.	CASSDSAGGSYEQYF	TGTGCCAGCAGTGACTCTGCAGGGGGCTCCTACGAGCAGTACTTC
TRBJ1-3	.	TRBV10-1	once	CASSDGTSGNTIYF	TGCGCCAGCTCGGACGGAACCTCTGGAAACACCATATATTTT
TRBJ2-2	.	TRBV10-1	.	CASSEAGTQAGTGELFF	TGCGCCAGCAGTGAGGCCGGGACCCAGGCGGGCACCGGGGAGCTGTTTTTT
TRBJ2-3	.	TRBV10-3	.	CAINSDSTDTQYF	TGTGCCATCAATAGCGATAGCACAGATACGCAGTATTTT
TRBJ2-1	.	TRBV3-1/TRBV3-2	.	CASSQEAPALSEQFF	TGTGCCAGCAGCCAAGAAGCCCCCGCCTTGAGTGAGCAGTTCTTC
TRBJ2-7	.	TRBV5-1	.	CASSLARGSYEQYF	TGCGCCAGCAGCTTGGCTAGAGGCTCCTACGAGCAGTACTTC
TRBJ1-2	TRBD1	TRBV6-5	.	CASSFGQGNNYGYTF	TGTGCCAGCAGTTTCGGACAGGGTAATAACTATGGCTACACCTTC
TRBJ2-1	TRBD1	TRBV10-3	.	CAIVRQGYNEQFF	TGTGCCATCGTGAGACAGGGCTACAATGAGCAGTTCTTC
TRBJ1-2	.	TRBV19	.	CASSIIGEFGYTF	TGTGCCAGTAGTATAATCGGGGAATTTGGCTACACCTTC
TRBJ2-7	.	TRBV4-1	.	CASSQVVAGRSYEQYF	TGCGCCAGCAGCCAAGTGGTCGCGGGACGATCCTACGAGCAGTACTTC
TRBJ2-3	TRBD2	TRBV5-6	.	CASSQGTSGRRGDTQYF	TGTGCCAGCAGCCAAGGGACTAGCGGGAGAAGGGGAGATACGCAGTATTTT
TRBJ2-1	.	TRBV28	once	CASSLGKILQGYNEQFF	TGTGCCAGCAGTTTGGGGAAAATACTACAAGGGTACAATGAGCAGTTCTTC
TRBJ2-5	.	TRBV9	.	CASSAGPNQETQYF	TGTGCCAGCAGCGCGGGACCTAACCAAGAGACCCAGTACTTC
TRBJ2-7	.	TRBV28	.	CASSLGQSFAHF	TGTGCCAGCAGTTTGGGGCAGTCCTTCGCGCACTTC
TRBJ1-4	.	TRBV5-1	.	CASSLVGLQLGEKLFF	TGCGCCAGCAGCTTGGTGGGACTCCAATTGGGGGAAAAACTGTTTTTT
TRBJ1-2	.	TRBV4-1	.	CASSQERGYGYTF	TGCGCCAGCAGCCAAGAGCGGGGCTATGGCTACACCTTC
TRBJ2-3	TRBD1	TRBV20-1	.	CSARTGDTQYF	TGCAGTGCTAGGACAGGGGATACGCAGTATTTT
TRBJ2-3	.	TRBV6-6	.	CASSNPDTQYF	TGTGCCAGCAGCAACCCAGATACGCAGTATTTT
TRBJ2-2	.	TRBV2	.	CASSQRLANTGELFF	TGTGCCAGCAGTCAGCGGCTTGCGAACACCGGGGAGCTGTTTTTT
TRBJ2-7	TRBD2	TRBV9	once	CASSPRTSGGLGYEQYF	TGTGCCAGCAGCCCCCGGACTAGCGGGGGCCTGGGGTACGAGCAGTACTTC
TRBJ2-5	TRBD1	TRBV7-7	.	CASSYGQGRGETQYF	TGTGCTAGCAGCTACGGACAGGGGCGAGGCGAGACCCAGTACTTC
TRBJ1-3	.	TRBV7-2	.	CASSLVWTQTNTIYF	TGTGCCAGCAGCTTAGTGTGGACACAGACAAACACCATATATTTT
TRBJ1-6	.	TRBV9	.	CASSAGRGYNSPLHF	TGTGCCAGCAGCGCCGGGAGGGGGTATAATTCACCCCTCCACTTT
TRBJ2-7	.	TRBV5-1	.	CASSLDMGAYEQYF	TGCGCCAGCAGCTTGGATATGGGTGCGTACGAGCAGTACTTC
TRBJ2-7	TRBD2	TRBV20-1	.	CSASTNERDGYEQYF	TGCAGTGCTAGTACTAATGAGCGGGATGGCTACGAGCAGTACTTC
TRBJ2-2	TRBD1	TRBV9	.	CASSVVQGATGELFF	TGTGCCAGCAGCGTCGTACAGGGGGCGACCGGGGAGCTGTTTTTT
TRBJ2-7	TRBD1	TRBV10-3	.	CAISPGQGVYEQYF	TGTGCCATAAGCCCGGGACAGGGGGTTTACGAGCAGTACTTC
TRBJ2-6	.	TRBV7-8	.	CASSLAVGGSSGANVLTF	TGTGCCAGCAGCTTAGCGGTCGGGGGTTCCTCTGGGGCCAACGTCCTGACTTTC
TRBJ2-1	.	TRBV25-1	.	CASSEANEQFF	TGTGCCAGCAGTGAAGCCAATGAGCAGTTCTTC
TRBJ1-4	.	TRBV30	.	CAWSERQINEKLFF	TGTGCCTGGAGTGAACGACAGATAAATGAAAAACTGTTTTTT
TRBJ1-5	TRBD1	TRBV5-1	.	CASRTTGVYSNQPQHF	TGCGCCAGCAGAACGACAGGGGTATATAGCAATCAGCCCCAGCATTTT
TRBJ2-1	.	TRBV10-3	once	CAISERPYNEQFF	TGTGCCATCAGTGAGCGACCTTACAATGAGCAGTTCTTC
TRBJ1-2	.	TRBV6-6	once	CASSYEVNYGYTF	TGTGCCAGCAGTTACGAGGTTAACTATGGCTACACCTTC
TRBJ2-1	.	TRBV7-2	.	CASRGDPQNEQFF	TGTGCCAGCAGGGGAGACCCTCAAAATGAGCAGTTCTTC
TRBJ2-1	.	TRBV5-6	once	CASSLEVLQEAAEQFF	TGTGCCAGCAGCTTGGAAGTATTACAGGAAGCGGCTGAGCAGTTCTTC
TRBJ2-4	.	TRBV27	.	CASKGLAKNIQYF	TGTGCCAGCAAGGGTCTAGCCAAAAACATTCAGTACTTC
TRBJ1-1	.	TRBV6-6	few	CASSNRANTEAFF	TGTGCCAGCAGCAACAGGGCAAACACTGAAGCTTTCTTT
TRBJ2-3	.	TRBV6-4	.	CASSEAESTDTQYF	TGTGCCAGCAGTGAGGCGGAAAGCACAGATACGCAGTATTTT
TRBJ2-5	.	TRBV7-9	.	CASSWDGTQETQYF	TGTGCCAGCAGCTGGGACGGTACCCAAGAGACCCAGTACTTC
TRBJ1-3	.	TRBV28	.	CASSLVDNPRSGNTIYF	TGTGCCAGCAGTTTAGTGGACAACCCCAGATCGGGAAACACCATATATTTT
TRBJ2-7	TRBD2	TRBV27	.	CASSLGLAGGSYEQYF	TGTGCCAGCAGTCTAGGACTAGCGGGAGGGTCCTACGAGCAGTACTTC
TRBJ1-2	TRBD1	TRBV12-3/TRBV12-4	.	CASRGQGYYGYTF	TGTGCCAGCAGGGGACAGGGGTACTATGGCTACACCTTC
TRBJ1-6	.	TRBV12-5	.	CASGLLGSDSPLHF	TGTGCTAGTGGTTTGTTGGGATCGGATTCACCCCTCCACTTT